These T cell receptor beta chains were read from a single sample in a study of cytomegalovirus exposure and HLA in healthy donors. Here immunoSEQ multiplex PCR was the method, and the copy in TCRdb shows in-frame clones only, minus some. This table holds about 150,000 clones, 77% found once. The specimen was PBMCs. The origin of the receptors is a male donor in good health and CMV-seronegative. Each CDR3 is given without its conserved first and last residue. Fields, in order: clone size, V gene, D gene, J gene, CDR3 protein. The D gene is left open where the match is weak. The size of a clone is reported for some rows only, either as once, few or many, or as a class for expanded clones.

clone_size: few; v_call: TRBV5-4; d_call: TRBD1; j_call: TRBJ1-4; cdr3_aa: ATGEDRVENEKLF
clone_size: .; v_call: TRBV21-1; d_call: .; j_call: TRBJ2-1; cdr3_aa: ASSPCVTEHEQF
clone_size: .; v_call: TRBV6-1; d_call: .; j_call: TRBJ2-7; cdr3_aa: ASSLWPGLYEQY
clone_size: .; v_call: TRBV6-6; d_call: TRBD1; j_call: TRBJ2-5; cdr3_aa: ASSPGQGARETQY
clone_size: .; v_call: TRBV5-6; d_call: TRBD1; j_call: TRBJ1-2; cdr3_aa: ASSGTGVYGYT
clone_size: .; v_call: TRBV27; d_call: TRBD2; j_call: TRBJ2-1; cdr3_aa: ASSLGPVGLAGDEQF
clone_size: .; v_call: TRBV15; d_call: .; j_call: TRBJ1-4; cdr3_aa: ATSEETGLEKLF
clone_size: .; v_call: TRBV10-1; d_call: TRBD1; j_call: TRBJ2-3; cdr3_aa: ASSESGRGKADTQY
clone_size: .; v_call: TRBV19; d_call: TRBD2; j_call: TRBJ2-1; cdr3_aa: ASSGTGLAGGGEQF
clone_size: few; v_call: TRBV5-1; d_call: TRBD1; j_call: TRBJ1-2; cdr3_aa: ASSKGQGTVYGYT
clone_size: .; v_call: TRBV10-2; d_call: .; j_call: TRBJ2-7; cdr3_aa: ASTGTYTYEQY
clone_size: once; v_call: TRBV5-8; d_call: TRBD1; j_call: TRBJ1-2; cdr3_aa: ASSSPRGPNYGYT
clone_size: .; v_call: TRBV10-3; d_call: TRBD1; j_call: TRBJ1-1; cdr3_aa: AISDGQGEIAEAF
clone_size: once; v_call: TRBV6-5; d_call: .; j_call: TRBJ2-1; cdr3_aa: ASSYISPGVGNEQF
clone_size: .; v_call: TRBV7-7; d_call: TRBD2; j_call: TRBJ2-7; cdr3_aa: ASNPSGSYEQY
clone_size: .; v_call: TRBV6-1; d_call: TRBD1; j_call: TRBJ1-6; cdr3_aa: AIRGQGAGNSPLH
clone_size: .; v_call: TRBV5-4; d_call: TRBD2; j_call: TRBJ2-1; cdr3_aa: ASSLELASVGNEQF
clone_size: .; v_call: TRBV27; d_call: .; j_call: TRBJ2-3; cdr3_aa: ASSSGMGASTDTQY
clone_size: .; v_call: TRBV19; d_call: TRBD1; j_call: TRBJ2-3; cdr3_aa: ASSPGQGRSDTQY
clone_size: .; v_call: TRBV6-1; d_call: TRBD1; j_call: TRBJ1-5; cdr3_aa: ASSPQGGNQPQH
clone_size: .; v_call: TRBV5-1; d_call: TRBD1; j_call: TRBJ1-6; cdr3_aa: ASKGEQGAESPLH
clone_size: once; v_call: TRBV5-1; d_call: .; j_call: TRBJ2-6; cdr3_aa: ASSRNDRSTSGANVLT